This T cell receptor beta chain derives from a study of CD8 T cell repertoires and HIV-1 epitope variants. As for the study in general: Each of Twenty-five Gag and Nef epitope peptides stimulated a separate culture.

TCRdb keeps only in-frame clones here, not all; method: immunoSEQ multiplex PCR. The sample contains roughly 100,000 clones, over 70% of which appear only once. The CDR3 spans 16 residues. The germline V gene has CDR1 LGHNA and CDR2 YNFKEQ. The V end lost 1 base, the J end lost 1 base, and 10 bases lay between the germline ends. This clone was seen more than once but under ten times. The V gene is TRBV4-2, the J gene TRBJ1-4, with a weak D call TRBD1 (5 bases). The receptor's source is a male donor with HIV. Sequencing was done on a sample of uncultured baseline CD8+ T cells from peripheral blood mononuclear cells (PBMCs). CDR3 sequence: CASSQVGGGTNEKLFF. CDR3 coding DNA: TGTGCCAGCAGCCAAGTGGGCGGGGGAACTAATGAAAAACTGTTTTTT.